The sequence of this T cell receptor beta chain was determined in a study of cytomegalovirus exposure and HLA in healthy donors (dated by TCRdb to about 2017). For the study in its entirety: In an earlier analysis of roughly 590 of the donors, 276 Gb of sequence data and approximately 120 million unique TCR beta sequences from 150 million to 200 million T cells were reported. About 280 gigabases of sequencing data and approximately 92 million unique TCR sequences made up an early release that covered some 640 HLA-typed donors. Among the roughly 400 genotyped donors, about 85% belonged to the genetic ancestry cluster associated with self-reported Caucasian donors. The aim of the study was to test whether cataloging public T cell receptors could identify signatures of past pathogen exposure. The study used immunosequencing to profile the T cell repertoires of approximately 690 subjects and linked those repertoires to cytomegalovirus serostatus. Along with the roughly 670-subject first cohort, a separate validation cohort of over a hundred different subjects was used. To predict cytomegalovirus infection status, the study brought together high-throughput TCR immunosequencing, statistical association of individual TCRs with disease status, and machine learning. In a later analysis, previously published TCR beta repertoires from 670 or so donors were re-analyzed and high-resolution HLA genotyping was added so that TCR occurrence patterns could be studied. In the later analysis, no new phenotypic data were used to find candidate immune exposures; instead, reliance was placed on TCR beta sequences and their occurrence across donors. An earlier analysis of fewer than 700 of the donors applied high-throughput TCR beta sequencing to assess whether each TCR beta V gene segment acted as functional or pseudogenic. Donor age, sex, ethnicity and CMV serostatus were compiled together with the repertoire data. A later genetic analysis took genome-wide SNP genotypes for about 55% of the roughly 700 donors and used that subset as a discovery cohort. All discovery cohort repertoires had been generated using a single sequencing platform. Both class I and class II loci were covered by HLA typing, at four-digit resolution. Typing coverage differed by locus: A, B, C, DRB1 and DQB1 were typed in about 620-640 donors, DQA1 in 500 to 550, DPA1 in approximately 600, and DPB1 in 400 to 480. Roughly 5 DR-DQ haplotypes were handled as single units for association and clustering because linkage in the cohort was strong. Among 398 genotyped donors of the cohort, an average of about 240,000 unique TCR beta nucleotide sequences were sequenced per donor, around 20% of them non-productive. Results and caveats for the whole study, not just this receptor: In a later analysis, several top co-occurrence clusters were reported to appear linked to parvovirus B19, influenza, CMV and Epstein-Barr virus. A further reported finding was that TCR beta sequences accurately predicted the HLA-A and HLA-B alleles for most subjects in the first cohort. A total of 164 TCR beta chains were listed by the study as associated with cytomegalovirus. At a false discovery rate of 0.05, a later analysis linked approximately 18,000 TCR beta sequences to specific HLA alleles. In this cohort, only TCR beta chains were sequenced, and detectable features were limited by the absence of alpha or paired-chain data. In a later analysis, most CMV-associated TCR beta chains were found to appear HLA-restricted, with HLA associations seemingly driven largely by CMV exposure. An association between a missense DCLRE1C variant and V-gene and J-gene trimming of TCR beta chains was found in a later genetic analysis and replicated in an independent cohort. Because counts were too low, more than 15 rarely observed V segments, including chromosome 9 orphons, were left out of the earlier analysis of 500 to 650 of the donors. According to a later genetic analysis, donors in an Asian-associated ancestry cluster had fewer N-insertions in productive TCRs than the approximately 650-donor mean. For the cohort, immune exposure information was limited to CMV serostatus. When HLA alleles, especially DR and DQ, strongly co-occurred, TCR associations were difficult to assign to individual alleles. Linkage disequilibrium might explain the correlated functional status among segregating V segments, but an unknown experimental factor could not be ruled out. A group of highly shared sequence variants was considered likely to be a technical artifact of the sequencing pipeline. HLA typing was unavailable for some donors at each locus, so association tests used only the typed subset. While some public TCRs were present in many individuals, most TCR sequences turned up only very rarely across donors. In a later analysis, the rate of TCR association differed among HLA loci, with DRB1 alleles having the most associated TCRs and HLA-C alleles having the fewest. Roughly uniform sequencing depth across donors was assumed in presence/absence analyses, although this assumption may not hold. Because the 87-base-pair reads could not distinguish some IMGT-functional V segments, including TRBV6-2 and TRBV6-3, those segments were excluded. The classifier was reported to diagnose cytomegalovirus status with high specificity and sensitivity in both the original and validation cohorts. According to the authors, the approach could potentially be generalized to other disease states and immunological phenotypes. Broadly in line with IMGT annotations, most TCR beta V segments showed up in productive rearrangements about 87% or about 30% of the time in an earlier analysis of about 500 of the donors. In vitro tests confirmed that three of the cytomegalovirus-associated TCR beta chains recognize cytomegalovirus antigens. In a later analysis, HLA-associated TCR beta chains showed more clonal expansion and lower generation probabilities than non-associated chains that were equally common.

The cohort consisted of some 730 healthy bone marrow donors. Cohort members were all nominally healthy when sampled, although unrecorded immune exposures were likely present. The donor was CMV seronegative and was included in the group of around 320 seronegative cohort members. A peripheral blood sample was provided by each donor, and peripheral blood mononuclear cells were used for TCR beta sequencing. The Qiagen DNeasy Blood Extraction Kit was used to extract genomic DNA from the blood cell samples. To prepare the library, the immunoSEQ multiplex PCR assay was applied. For the multiplex PCR, a mixture combining 60 forward primers for TCR Vbeta segments and 13 reverse primers for TCR Jbeta segments was used. A multiplex PCR assay on genomic DNA amplified the CDR3 region of rearranged TCR beta genes. Amplified TCR beta libraries were sequenced as 87-base-pair reads on the Illumina HiSeq System. The authors processed their data as follows. A later analysis tallied 75 million to 95 million unique TCR beta chains across the 700 or so repertoires, and about 12 million of those chains were shared by two or more donors. Raw reads were error-corrected and collapsed into unique sequences by a nearest-neighbor algorithm in which closely related sequences were merged to remove PCR and sequencing errors. V, D and J gene segments were assigned by aligning CDR3 sequences to IMGT reference sequences. Each retained sequence needed at least a six-nucleotide match to both a V gene segment and a J gene segment. Rearrangements were classified as productive when the CDR3 lacked stop codons and remained in frame with V and J, and all other rearrangements were classified as non-productive. CDR3 was defined by IMGT convention, running from the second conserved V-encoded cysteine to the conserved J-encoded phenylalanine. Sequences without an unambiguous match to a single V gene segment were excluded from the earlier analysis of almost 600 of the donors. In an earlier analysis of approximately 560 of the donors, a V segment was called functional when productive rearrangements were above 56.7%, and segregating when the standard deviation between donors exceeded 5%. To diagnose cytomegalovirus status from the catalog of TCR beta chain sequences, a statistical classification framework was built. In a later analysis, TCR nucleotide sequences were compared against IMGT/GENE-DB human TR gene sequences so that V and J genes could be assigned. The TCRdist pipeline was used in a later analysis to assign CDR3 sequences and most-parsimonious VDJ recombination scenarios. In a later analysis, every TCR beta chain was defined by the combination of its CDR3 amino acid sequence and its V-gene family, and reads without a unique V-gene family were dropped. To address suspected cross-contamination and a sequencing artifact, a later analysis removed over 500 highly shared, low-generation-probability nucleotide sequences. In a later analysis, a clonal expansion index was calculated for each public chain from normalized within-repertoire ranks of inferred template counts. A later analysis computed generation probabilities with a VDJ recombination model fitted to out-of-frame rearrangements, and checked the results against IGoR. A later analysis scored TCR-TCR, TCR-HLA and TCR-CMV co-occurrence with hypergeometric tests, applying a repertoire-size bias correction to TCR pairs. False discovery rates were estimated in a later analysis by permuting HLA or CMV assignments 20 times. In a later analysis, co-occurring TCRs were grouped with DBSCAN, and TCRdist sequence similarity was added when clustering was performed within HLA-allele-positive subsets. Co-occurrence clustering excluded repertoires with fewer than 30,000 or more than 120,000 public chains, plus five with anomalous nucleotide sharing. Not all clones reach the TCRdb copy of this immuneACCESS table, which keeps in-frame sequences only. Checked studies attribute under half of the gap to unresolved V genes and leave the rest unexplained. V and J calls plus clone size are reproduced from that table; the DNA served to infer D and trimming. The sample yields 150,000 to 200,000 clones; around 84% were counted once. Of the sample, about 1.7% falls within the top ten clones.

Trimming at the junction amounts to 2 bases on V and 4 bases on J, and the germline ends lie 5 bases apart. Per the germline V gene (reference sequence), GTSNPN is the CDR1 and SVGIG is the CDR2. From the cysteine up to the phenylalanine, the CDR3 has a length of 11 residues. Just CDR3 DNA is preserved here, 33 bases in frame from base 1. In the case of this clone: Its cognate antigen has yet to be identified. Base qualities are missing; no much larger clone stands one base away.

The rearranged chain carries TRBV30 and TRBJ1-2, with no confident D gene call. Sequenced: PBMCs. The TCR sequence derives from a woman in her late teens or twenties in good health and CMV-seronegative. CDR3 protein: CAWSSSYGYTF. The DNA reads TGTGCCTGGAGTTCCAGCTATGGCTACACCTTC. With the rest looked up from the reference TRBV30 and TRBJ1-2 genes rather than sequenced, the full variable domain is SQTIHQWPATLVQPVGSPLSLECTVEGTSNPNLYWYRQAAGRGLQLLFYSVGIGQISSEVPQNLSASRPQDRQFILSSKKLLLSDSGFYLCAWSSSYGYTFGSGTRLTVV.